This T cell receptor (beta chain) was profiled in a study of shared clonotypes between healthy human individuals. General study points: There were few donors, and this limited the genetic and exposure-history diversity represented.

Turning to this clone: The target antigen is unknown.

Trimming removed 6 bases at V and 6 bases at J, with 13 bases between. The length of the CDR3 is 13 residues. Germline lookup yields CDR1 MNHEY and CDR2 SVGAGI. 200 to 250 ng DNA, tens of thousands of T cell genomes, went into each sorted-subset replicate PCR. Under the authors' procedure: ImmunoSEQ gave junction-only sequences without quality scores, so filtering differed. Sequencing used immunoSEQ multiplex PCR; TCRdb keeps in-frame clones, though not all of them. The D gene and trimming were derived from the DNA, and the V and J assignments and clone size from that table. The sample contains about 2.4 million clones, under 95% of which appear only once.

The source material was naive CD4+ T cells from PBMCs. Subset of the sample: CD45RA+ positively selected. This receptor was obtained from a man between 18 and 35 years old in good health. Some clones in this sample may be carry-over from other donors' samples. The chain carries TRBV6-5 and TRBJ2-3; D call uncertain. CDR3 bases: TGTGCCAGCAGCCCCCCGATACGCGATACGCAGTATTTT. Translated: CASSPPIRDTQYF.